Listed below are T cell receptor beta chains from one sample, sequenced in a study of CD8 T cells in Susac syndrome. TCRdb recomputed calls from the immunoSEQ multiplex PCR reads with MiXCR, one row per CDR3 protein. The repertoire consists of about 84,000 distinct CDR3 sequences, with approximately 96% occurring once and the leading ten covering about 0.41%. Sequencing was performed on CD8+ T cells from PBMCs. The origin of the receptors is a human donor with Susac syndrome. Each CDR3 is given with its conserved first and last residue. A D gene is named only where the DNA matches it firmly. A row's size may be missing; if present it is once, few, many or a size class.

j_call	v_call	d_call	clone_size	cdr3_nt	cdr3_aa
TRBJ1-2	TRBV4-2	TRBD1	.	TGTGCCAGCAGCCAAGCCTTTCCGGGACAGGGGTTTGGCTACACCTTC	CASSQAFPGQGFGYTF
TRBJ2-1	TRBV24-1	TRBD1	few	TGTGCCACCAGTGTCGGGACAGCCTCCTACAATGAGCAGTTCTTC	CATSVGTASYNEQFF
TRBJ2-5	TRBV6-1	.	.	TGTGCCAGCAGCTTCTCCTTTCAAGAGACCCAGTACTTC	CASSFSFQETQYF
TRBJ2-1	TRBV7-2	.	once	TGTGCCAGCAGCTTAGTTGGCTCCAGTACCTACAATGAGCAGTTCTTC	CASSLVGSSTYNEQFF
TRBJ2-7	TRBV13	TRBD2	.	TGTGCCAGCAGCCCCCCGGGGGCTAGCGGGGGGTACGAGCAGTACTTC	CASSPPGASGGYEQYF
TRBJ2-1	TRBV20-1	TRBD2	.	TGCAGTGCTAGAGATGGGACTAGCGGATACAATGAGCAGTTCTTC	CSARDGTSGYNEQFF
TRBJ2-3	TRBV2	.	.	TGTGCCAGCATCCAGGGGACAGATACGCAGTATTTT	CASIQGTDTQYF
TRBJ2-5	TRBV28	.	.	TGTGCCACAGGGTACACCAACCAAGAGACCCAGTACTTC	CATGYTNQETQYF
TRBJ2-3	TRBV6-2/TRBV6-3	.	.	TGTGCCAGCAGTTATCCCGGGAGCACAGATACGCAGTATTTT	CASSYPGSTDTQYF
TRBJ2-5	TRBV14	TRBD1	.	TGTGCCAGCAGCCAAGAGGGCCCGGGACAGGGGCACTTC	CASSQEGPGQGHF
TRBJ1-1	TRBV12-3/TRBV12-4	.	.	TGTGCCAGCAGCCAGAATTATCCGAACACTGAAGCTTTCTTT	CASSQNYPNTEAFF
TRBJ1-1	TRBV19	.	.	TGTGCCAGTAATGTTGATAAGACAGAAGGTAGGGGGGTCACTGAAGCTTTCTTT	CASNVDKTEGRGVTEAFF
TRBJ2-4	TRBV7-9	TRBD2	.	TGTGCCAGCAGCGGAGAGCGGGAGAGCGTGGACATTCAGTACTTC	CASSGERESVDIQYF
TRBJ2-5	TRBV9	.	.	TGTGCCAGCAGCGTTGGGGCCCTCACCCAAGAGACCCAGTACTTC	CASSVGALTQETQYF
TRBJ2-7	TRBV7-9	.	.	TGTGCCAGCAGCGAGACCGTTGGGGTCGGTTTCTACGAGCAGTACTTC	CASSETVGVGFYEQYF
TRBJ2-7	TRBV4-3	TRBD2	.	TGCGCCAGCAGCCAAGAGACATTAGCGGGAACCTACGAGCAGTACTTC	CASSQETLAGTYEQYF
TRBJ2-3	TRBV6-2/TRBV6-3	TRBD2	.	TGTGCCAGCACGCAGCGGGAGAGCACAGATACGCAGTATTTT	CASTQRESTDTQYF
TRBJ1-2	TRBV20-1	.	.	TGCAGTGCTAGTTACGGGTTGGATGACTATGGCTACACCTTC	CSASYGLDDYGYTF